This TCR beta chain was retrieved from a study of shared clonotypes between healthy human individuals. Trimming stripped 10 bases from V and 2 bases from J, with 17 bases between. CDR3 length: 14 residues. From germline, CDR1 is MNHEY and CDR2 SMNVEV (reference sequence). General study findings and limits: Naive subsets typically showed greater estimated richness than memory subsets.

As regards this clone: Its matching antigen is unknown.

The donors were adults (healthy and HIV-negative) with no recent acute infections or vaccinations. Partitioning of CD4+ cells yielded a CD45RA+ naive subset and a CD45RA-negative memory subset. Genomic DNA of each subset was evenly split across several immunoSEQ plates. Produced via immunoSEQ multiplex PCR; TCRdb's table is partial and in-frame only. The data hold about 610,000 clones, with 97% observed a single time. Sample: naive CD4+ T cells sorted from blood. Subset noted: CD45RA+ positively selected. The chain combines TRBV27 with TRBJ2-5; D not certain. This receptor was identified in a woman in her twenties or thirties in good health. For the CDR3, the DNA is TGTGCCACCAGGCGAGCAGCCACTCAAGAGACCCAGTACTTC. It translates to CATRRAATQETQYF.